One TCR beta chain is described in this entry. The antigen is undetermined. An end of the junction differs from the germline gene, which may be a read error. The germline CDR1 and CDR2 sequences are SGHVS and FQNEAQ. This CDR3 is built from 16 residues. The data are from a study of tumor and adjacent non-tumor tissue in lung cancer. Study as a whole: Each sample yielded approximately 4 million productive TCRbeta reads on average. Findings and limits, study-wide: In normal lung, the top 100 clones were significantly more dominant than in tumor.

TCRbeta libraries were built with three rounds of nested PCR, modified from ARM-PCR. TCRdb processed the multiplex PCR reads anew with MiXCR; each CDR3 protein has one entry. Found here are under 80,000 distinct CDR3 sequences, about 77% of them singletons; the top ten hold around 45%. RNA was extracted from bulk tissue without any cell sorting. Distant lung tissue was collected more than 3 cm away from the tumor edge. The origin of this receptor is a man in his sixties with non-small cell lung cancer. Sequenced input: distant non-tumor lung tissue. The rearrangement links TRBV7-8 to TRBJ2-7; unclear D gene. The CDR3 nucleotides are TGTGCAAGCAGCTTAGATGGGCACGGCTGCTCCTACGAGCAGTACTTC. Translating it yields CASSLDGHGCSYEQYF.